This is a list of T cell receptor beta chains from one sample in a study of blood T cell repertoires in COVID-19. The method was immunoSEQ multiplex PCR; TCRdb's version includes in-frame clones alone and lacks a portion of them. Here the sample spans fewer than 250,000 clones, 70% to 90% being singletons. Sequencing was performed on PBMCs or T cells enriched from blood (not recorded which). The source is a man between 25 and 39 years old who had recovered from COVID-19. CDR3s include the opening cysteine and the closing phenylalanine or tryptophan. The order of the fields is clone size, V gene, J gene, D gene, CDR3 protein, CDR3 DNA. D genes are given only for firm matches. Only part of the rows carry a size: once, few, many, or a class if the clone is expanded.

clone size: .
V gene: TRBV7-3
J gene: TRBJ2-3
D gene: .
CDR3 protein: CASSLRGPAGISTDTQYF
CDR3 DNA: TGTGCCAGCAGCTTAAGAGGTCCGGCGGGGATTAGCACAGATACGCAGTATTTT

clone size: once
V gene: TRBV21-1
J gene: TRBJ2-7
D gene: .
CDR3 protein: CASRPGQGCYEQYF
CDR3 DNA: TGTGCCAGCAGACCGGGACAGGGTTGCTACGAGCAGTACTTC

clone size: .
V gene: TRBV7-2
J gene: TRBJ1-2
D gene: .
CDR3 protein: CASSPDPMDSSDYGYTF
CDR3 DNA: TGTGCCAGCAGCCCAGATCCCATGGACAGTTCGGACTATGGCTACACCTTC

clone size: few
V gene: TRBV7-6
J gene: TRBJ2-1
D gene: .
CDR3 protein: CASTSRGNEQFF
CDR3 DNA: TGTGCCAGCACCTCCAGGGGCAATGAGCAGTTCTTC

clone size: .
V gene: TRBV18
J gene: TRBJ2-7
D gene: .
CDR3 protein: CASSPAGGPSYEQYF
CDR3 DNA: TGTGCCAGCTCACCAGCCGGGGGTCCCTCCTACGAGCAGTACTTC

clone size: .
V gene: TRBV7-2
J gene: TRBJ1-3
D gene: .
CDR3 protein: CASSIQGSGNTIYF
CDR3 DNA: TGTGCCAGCAGCATTCAGGGTTCAGGAAACACCATATATTTT

clone size: once
V gene: TRBV11-2
J gene: TRBJ1-3
D gene: .
CDR3 protein: CASSALQGSSGNTIYF
CDR3 DNA: TGTGCCAGCAGCGCCCTACAGGGCTCCTCTGGAAACACCATATATTTT

clone size: .
V gene: TRBV28
J gene: TRBJ1-3
D gene: TRBD1
CDR3 protein: CASSLGTGPGNTIYF
CDR3 DNA: TGTGCCAGCAGTTTAGGGACAGGGCCTGGAAACACCATATATTTT

clone size: .
V gene: TRBV11-2
J gene: TRBJ2-5
D gene: TRBD2
CDR3 protein: CASRAGGQTTPETQYF
CDR3 DNA: TGTGCCAGCAGGGCGGGGGGACAAACCACTCCGGAGACCCAGTACTTC

clone size: .
V gene: TRBV9
J gene: TRBJ2-5
D gene: .
CDR3 protein: CASSVGWGRPETQYF
CDR3 DNA: TGTGCCAGCAGCGTAGGGTGGGGGCGGCCAGAGACCCAGTACTTC

clone size: .
V gene: TRBV7-9
J gene: TRBJ1-5
D gene: .
CDR3 protein: CASSLTTNQPQHF
CDR3 DNA: TGTGCCAGCAGCTTAACAACGAATCAGCCCCAGCATTTT

clone size: .
V gene: TRBV9
J gene: TRBJ2-5
D gene: .
CDR3 protein: CASSVTGTGEETQYF
CDR3 DNA: TGTGCCAGCAGCGTAACAGGGACCGGGGAAGAGACCCAGTACTTC

clone size: .
V gene: TRBV7-8
J gene: TRBJ2-7
D gene: .
CDR3 protein: CASSRGTNYEQYF
CDR3 DNA: TGTGCCAGCAGCCGCGGGACAAACTACGAGCAGTACTTC

clone size: .
V gene: TRBV19
J gene: TRBJ2-6
D gene: TRBD1
CDR3 protein: CASSMSANRGRAGANVLTF
CDR3 DNA: TGTGCCAGTAGTATGAGCGCCAACAGGGGGCGGGCCGGGGCCAACGTCCTGACTTTC

clone size: once
V gene: TRBV11-2
J gene: TRBJ2-1
D gene: TRBD2
CDR3 protein: CASSLGTSGFDEQFF
CDR3 DNA: TGTGCCAGCAGCTTGGGGACTAGCGGTTTTGATGAGCAGTTCTTC

clone size: .
V gene: TRBV10-2
J gene: TRBJ2-7
D gene: TRBD2
CDR3 protein: CASSDAGGPGEQYF
CDR3 DNA: TGCGCCAGCAGTGACGCGGGAGGGCCGGGGGAGCAGTACTTC

clone size: .
V gene: TRBV6-5
J gene: TRBJ2-7
D gene: TRBD1
CDR3 protein: CASGWTGGEQYF
CDR3 DNA: TGTGCCAGCGGATGGACAGGGGGCGAGCAGTACTTC

clone size: .
V gene: TRBV7-9
J gene: TRBJ2-7
D gene: TRBD2
CDR3 protein: CASSPSGSTSEQYF
CDR3 DNA: TGTGCCAGCAGCCCTAGCGGGAGCACCTCTGAGCAGTACTTC

clone size: once
V gene: TRBV9
J gene: TRBJ2-3
D gene: .
CDR3 protein: CASRLDSYSTDTQYF
CDR3 DNA: TGTGCCAGCCGCCTCGACTCCTATAGCACAGATACGCAGTATTTT

clone size: .
V gene: TRBV7-8
J gene: TRBJ2-7
D gene: TRBD1
CDR3 protein: CASSLDGQGVSF
CDR3 DNA: TGTGCCAGCAGCTTAGATGGCCAGGGGGTTTCCTTC

clone size: .
V gene: TRBV5-4
J gene: TRBJ2-7
D gene: .
CDR3 protein: CASSLVEPLSEQYF
CDR3 DNA: TGTGCCAGCAGCTTGGTGGAGCCCCTTTCCGAGCAGTACTTC

clone size: .
V gene: TRBV18
J gene: TRBJ1-1
D gene: .
CDR3 protein: CASSGNRLGGLITEAFF
CDR3 DNA: TGTGCCAGCTCCGGCAACCGGCTCGGGGGTTTGATCACTGAAGCTTTCTTT

clone size: .
V gene: TRBV11-3
J gene: TRBJ1-1
D gene: .
CDR3 protein: CASSSTGHTEAFF
CDR3 DNA: TGTGCCAGCAGCTCCACAGGGCACACTGAAGCTTTCTTT

clone size: .
V gene: TRBV28
J gene: TRBJ2-2
D gene: TRBD2
CDR3 protein: CASSSPGLADTGELFF
CDR3 DNA: TGTGCCAGCAGTTCTCCGGGACTAGCGGACACCGGGGAGCTGTTTTTT

clone size: .
V gene: TRBV5-5
J gene: TRBJ2-7
D gene: .
CDR3 protein: CASRRSGSYEQYF
CDR3 DNA: TGTGCCAGCCGGAGGAGCGGTTCCTACGAGCAGTACTTC

clone size: once
V gene: TRBV6-5
J gene: TRBJ2-6
D gene: .
CDR3 protein: CASTKQVSGANVLTF
CDR3 DNA: TGTGCCAGCACCAAACAGGTCTCTGGGGCCAACGTCCTGACTTTC

clone size: .
V gene: TRBV7-9
J gene: TRBJ1-1
D gene: TRBD1
CDR3 protein: CASSSYRGQGTEAFF
CDR3 DNA: TGTGCCAGCAGCTCCTACAGGGGACAGGGTACTGAAGCTTTCTTT

clone size: .
V gene: TRBV7-2
J gene: TRBJ1-6
D gene: TRBD1
CDR3 protein: CASRPATGGKPLHF
CDR3 DNA: TGTGCCAGCAGACCTGCGACAGGGGGCAAGCCCCTCCACTTT

clone size: .
V gene: TRBV2
J gene: TRBJ1-2
D gene: .
CDR3 protein: CASREQDYGYTF
CDR3 DNA: TGTGCCAGCAGGGAGCAAGACTATGGCTACACCTTC

clone size: .
V gene: TRBV2
J gene: TRBJ1-2
D gene: .
CDR3 protein: CASSSRGARAYGYTF
CDR3 DNA: TGTGCCAGCAGCTCCCGGGGGGCCCGAGCCTATGGCTACACCTTC

clone size: .
V gene: TRBV5-1
J gene: TRBJ1-3
D gene: TRBD1
CDR3 protein: CASSPRQGEDTIYF
CDR3 DNA: TGCGCCAGCAGCCCTCGACAGGGAGAGGACACCATATATTTT

clone size: .
V gene: TRBV5-1
J gene: TRBJ2-7
D gene: .
CDR3 protein: CASSLLTEGLGEQYF
CDR3 DNA: TGCGCCAGCAGCTTGTTAACGGAGGGGTTGGGGGAGCAGTACTTC

clone size: few
V gene: TRBV3-1/TRBV3-2
J gene: TRBJ2-2
D gene: TRBD1
CDR3 protein: CASSQDRGRGRSTGELFF
CDR3 DNA: TGTGCCAGCAGCCAAGATAGGGGCAGGGGGCGCAGTACCGGGGAGCTGTTTTTT

clone size: .
V gene: TRBV18
J gene: TRBJ1-2
D gene: .
CDR3 protein: CASSPGSLNYGYTF
CDR3 DNA: TGTGCCAGCTCACCAGGCAGTTTAAACTATGGCTACACCTTC

clone size: .
V gene: TRBV6-5
J gene: TRBJ1-1
D gene: .
CDR3 protein: CASSYSFLSDTEAFF
CDR3 DNA: TGTGCCAGCAGTTACTCGTTTCTAAGTGACACTGAAGCTTTCTTT

clone size: .
V gene: TRBV3-1/TRBV3-2
J gene: TRBJ1-2
D gene: .
CDR3 protein: CASRDPGLLRYGYTF
CDR3 DNA: TGTGCCAGCAGGGATCCGGGACTTTTACGGTATGGCTACACCTTC

clone size: few
V gene: TRBV5-1
J gene: TRBJ2-5
D gene: TRBD2
CDR3 protein: CASSFGGRAGEETQYF
CDR3 DNA: TGCGCCAGCAGCTTCGGCGGGAGGGCCGGAGAAGAGACCCAGTACTTC

clone size: .
V gene: TRBV5-6
J gene: TRBJ1-5
D gene: .
CDR3 protein: CASSLQEMGNQPQHF
CDR3 DNA: TGTGCCAGCAGCCTACAGGAGATGGGCAATCAGCCCCAGCATTTT

clone size: .
V gene: TRBV19
J gene: TRBJ2-7
D gene: TRBD2
CDR3 protein: CASSIGTSGRAEQYF
CDR3 DNA: TGTGCCAGTAGTATTGGGACTAGCGGGAGGGCCGAGCAGTACTTC

clone size: .
V gene: TRBV7-9
J gene: TRBJ1-1
D gene: .
CDR3 protein: CASSLVGTGETEAFF
CDR3 DNA: TGTGCCAGCAGCTTAGTAGGTACGGGGGAGACTGAAGCTTTCTTT

clone size: .
V gene: TRBV18
J gene: TRBJ1-1
D gene: .
CDR3 protein: CASSPPSRANTEAFF
CDR3 DNA: TGTGCCAGCTCACCACCCTCGCGGGCCAACACTGAAGCTTTCTTT

clone size: .
V gene: TRBV2
J gene: TRBJ1-1
D gene: .
CDR3 protein: CASSVRGNTEAFF
CDR3 DNA: TGTGCCAGCAGTGTACGAGGGAACACTGAAGCTTTCTTT

clone size: .
V gene: TRBV11-2
J gene: TRBJ1-2
D gene: TRBD1
CDR3 protein: CASSPGQGYGYTF
CDR3 DNA: TGTGCCAGCAGCCCAGGACAGGGTTATGGCTACACCTTC

clone size: .
V gene: TRBV2
J gene: TRBJ2-7
D gene: TRBD1
CDR3 protein: CAANSQGESYEQYF
CDR3 DNA: TGTGCCGCAAACTCACAGGGGGAATCCTACGAGCAGTACTTC

clone size: .
V gene: TRBV7-2
J gene: TRBJ2-7
D gene: TRBD1
CDR3 protein: CASSFDRVTYEQYF
CDR3 DNA: TGTGCCAGCAGTTTCGACAGGGTTACCTACGAGCAGTACTTC

clone size: once
V gene: TRBV19
J gene: TRBJ1-1
D gene: .
CDR3 protein: CASTLRGLTEAFF
CDR3 DNA: TGTGCCAGTACCCTAAGAGGGCTCACTGAAGCTTTCTTT

clone size: .
V gene: TRBV5-6
J gene: TRBJ1-3
D gene: .
CDR3 protein: CASTKQTSGNTIYF
CDR3 DNA: TGTGCCAGCACCAAACAAACCTCTGGAAACACCATATATTTT

clone size: .
V gene: TRBV6-5
J gene: TRBJ2-2
D gene: .
CDR3 protein: CASSPGGELFF
CDR3 DNA: TGTGCCAGCAGCCCCGGTGGGGAGCTGTTTTTT

clone size: .
V gene: TRBV5-1
J gene: TRBJ2-6
D gene: .
CDR3 protein: CASSLTGQGMNSGANVLTF
CDR3 DNA: TGCGCCAGCAGCTTAACAGGTCAGGGAATGAACTCTGGGGCCAACGTCCTGACTTTC

clone size: .
V gene: TRBV10-3
J gene: TRBJ2-7
D gene: .
CDR3 protein: CAISEDLEGAPWSEQYF
CDR3 DNA: TGTGCCATCAGTGAGGACCTAGAAGGGGCCCCCTGGTCCGAGCAGTACTTC

clone size: .
V gene: TRBV5-1
J gene: TRBJ2-2
D gene: .
CDR3 protein: CASIEGSNTGELFF
CDR3 DNA: TGCGCCAGCATTGAGGGCTCGAACACCGGGGAGCTGTTTTTT

clone size: .
V gene: TRBV29-1
J gene: TRBJ1-1
D gene: .
CDR3 protein: CSVEPVARGQAFF
CDR3 DNA: TGCAGCGTGGAACCGGTGGCGCGCGGACAGGCTTTCTTT

clone size: few
V gene: TRBV28
J gene: TRBJ1-1
D gene: .
CDR3 protein: CASSLAGQGNTEAFF
CDR3 DNA: TGTGCCAGCAGTTTAGCTGGCCAGGGGAACACTGAAGCTTTCTTT

clone size: .
V gene: TRBV6-5
J gene: TRBJ2-1
D gene: .
CDR3 protein: CASSPGWSGDNEQFF
CDR3 DNA: TGTGCCAGCAGTCCCGGTTGGTCAGGCGACAATGAGCAGTTCTTC